The 4 T cell receptor beta chains below all came from one sample that was sequenced in a study of post-analysis software for immune sequencing data. Study-wide results and limits: Five TRBV segments, TRBV5-6, TRBV5-1 and TRBV20-1 among them, were found more frequent in patients than controls.

Unique molecular identifiers featured in each of the TCR beta cDNA libraries. Using its own MiXCR run on the PCR reads, TCRdb lists one record per CDR3 protein. The sample shows 740,000 or so distinct CDR3 sequences, about 50% of them seen only once. Which antigens these TCRs recognize remains unknown. Sequenced sample: blood. The receptors were gathered from a girl aged 5 to 17 with multiple sclerosis.

The gene calls are TRBV20-1 and TRBJ2-5, with D tentatively TRBD2 (6 bases). The assigned J gene may be wrong: the sequence end matches TRBJ2-7 better. Germline CDR1 reads DFQATT; CDR2 reads SNEGSKA (reference sequence). This CDR3 spans 14 amino acids. CDR3 DNA sequence: TGCAGTGCCGGGCGGGACGGTGCCTCCTACGAGCAGTACTTC. It codes for CSAGRDGASYEQYF.

This clonotype appeared once. The gene calls are TRBV29-1 and TRBJ2-1, with a weak D call TRBD2 (6 bases). Per germline, CDR1 SQVTM and CDR2 ANQGSEA. The CDR3 loop spans 15 amino acids. Trimming removed 5 bases at V and 3 bases at J, with 17 bases between. Here the CDR3 DNA reads TGCAGCGTTCCCCCAGACGGGGACTTCTACAATGAGCAGTTCTTC. It specifies CSVPPDGDFYNEQFF.

This clonotype was picked up a small number of times. This chain joins TRBV20-1 and TRBJ2-7; TRBD2 aligns across 12 bases. Germline values: CDR1 DFQATT, CDR2 SNEGSKA (reference sequence). V gave up 5 bases and J gave up 2 bases; unmatched junction bases: 4. The CDR3 loop spans 14 amino acids. CDR3 sequence (DNA): TGCAGTGCTGGGGCTAGCGGGAGGGCCTACGAGCAGTACTTC. This gives the protein CSAGASGRAYEQYF.

The chain uses TRBV25-1 and TRBJ2-4, with TRBD1 identical over 9 bases. The J call could be wrong; TRBJ2-7 is a better fit for the DNA end. Germline CDR1 and CDR2: MGHDK and SYGVNS. The CDR3 length is 17 residues. The CDR3 loop is CASSGPHRGRFVHEQYF. As DNA, the CDR3 is TGTGCCAGCAGTGGCCCCCACAGGGGGCGCTTCGTCCACGAGCAGTACTTC.